The 9 T cell receptor beta chains below were found in one sample sequenced in a study of blood T cell repertoires in COVID-19. This table comes from immunoSEQ multiplex PCR, and its TCRdb copy is limited to in-frame clones, with some not included. The sample includes roughly 150,000 clones, approximately 84% of them seen just once. The sequencing input was peripheral blood. The receptors come from a woman older than 75 with COVID-19, enrolled during active disease.

The rearrangement links TRBV14 to TRBJ2-7, with D unresolved. V was trimmed by 0 bases and J by 0 bases, leaving 6 bases between them. The CDR3 extends over 14 amino acids. Germline V gene data show CDR1 as SGHDN and CDR2 as FVKESK. Here the CDR3 reads CASSQDLFSYEQYF. The CDR3 DNA reads as TGTGCCAGCAGCCAAGATCTGTTCTCCTACGAGCAGTACTTC. Based on the CDR3 plus reference TRBV14 and TRBJ2-7, the full variable domain is EAGVTQFPSHSVIEKGQTVTLRCDPISGHDNLYWYRRVMGKEIKFLLHFVKESKQDESGMPNNRFLAERTGGTYSTLKVQPAELEDSGVYFCASSQDLFSYEQYFGPGTRLTVT.

This clone was counted a single time. This chain connects TRBV7-9 to TRBJ1-6; D gene uncertain. There are 10 residues in the CDR3. The V and J ends lost 5 bases and 14 bases respectively, with 7 bases between them. The germline gives CDR1 SEHNR, CDR2 FQNEAQ (reference sequence). Here the CDR3 reads CASSGAALHF. The DNA of the CDR3 is TGTGCCAGCAGCGGAGCTGCCCTCCACTTT.

This chain joins TRBV5-4 and TRBJ1-4; 9 nucleotides align to TRBD1. The germline CDR1 and CDR2 sequences are SGHNT and YYREEE (reference sequence). The junction had 5 bases not matched to a gene; V was cut back by 4 bases and J by 1 base. The CDR3 runs 16 residues. CDR3 sequence: CASSPGQGKTNEKLFF. The CDR3 DNA is TGTGCCAGCAGCCCAGGACAGGGGAAAACTAATGAAAAACTGTTTTTT. Full variable domain (missing parts from reference TRBV5-4 and TRBJ1-4): ETGVTQSPTHLIKTRGQQVTLRCSSQSGHNTVSWYQQALGQGPQFIFQYYREEENGRGNFPPRFSGLQFPNYSSELNVNALELDDSALYLCASSPGQGKTNEKLFFGSGTQLSVL.

The J gene is TRBJ1-3, the V gene TRBV18; the D is unclear. From germline, CDR1 is KGHSH and CDR2 LQKENI. Trimming took 3 bases from V and 0 from J, leaving 9 bases between them. CDR3 length: 15 residues. Written as DNA, the CDR3 is TGTGCCAGCTCACCGTACACGAACTCTGGAAACACCATATATTTT. It specifies CASSPYTNSGNTIYF. Supplemented by reference TRBV18 and TRBJ1-3, the full variable domain reads NAGVMQNPRHLVRRRGQEARLRCSPMKGHSHVYWYRQLPEEGLKFMVYLQKENIIDESGMPKERFSAEFPKEGPSILRIQQVVRGDSAAYFCASSPYTNSGNTIYFGEGSWLTVV.

This clone was counted only a few times. The chain has TRBV18 and TRBJ2-7, with D possibly TRBD2 on 6 matching bases. V gave up 0 bases and J gave up 3 bases, with 9 bases separating them. This CDR3 is 14 amino acids long. Germline V lookup: CDR1 KGHSH, CDR2 LQKENI. CDR3 region: CASSPPGRFYEQYF. In DNA form, the CDR3 reads TGTGCCAGCTCACCACCGGGGAGGTTCTACGAGCAGTACTTC.

This clone was counted only a few times. This rearrangement joins TRBV9 to TRBJ2-3, with 10 bases identical to TRBD2. Per the germline V gene, CDR1 is SGDLS and CDR2 is YYNGEE. The CDR3 extends over 18 amino acids. The ends lost 0 bases at V and 1 base at J; junction bases unmatched: 8. The CDR3 loop is CASSVGSGGGLGTDTQYF. The CDR3 bases are TGTGCCAGCAGCGTAGGAAGCGGGGGGGGACTTGGCACAGATACGCAGTATTTT.

Details on this clone: At one end, the junction sequence differs from germline, possibly due to a read error. This rearrangement joins TRBV18 to TRBJ1-3; TRBD1 agrees at 7 bases. The CDR3 has 15 residues. CDR1 KGHSH and CDR2 LQKENI come from the germline V gene. CDR3 sequence: CASSPPGQEGNAIYF. The CDR3 DNA reads as TGTGCCAGCTCACCCCCCGGACAGGAAGGAAACGCCATATATTTT.

The DNA of the CDR3 is TGTGCCACCGGACCTGAGGGGGCGGGTCGTGAAAAACTGTTTTTT. Translation gives CATGPEGAGREKLFF. The chain has TRBV15 and TRBJ1-4; 7 bases match TRBD1. The CDR3 is made up of 15 amino acids. The germline V gene has CDR1 LNHNV and CDR2 YYDKDF (reference sequence). J was trimmed by 7 bases and V by 8 bases; bases with no gene match: 13.

The rearrangement links TRBV18 to TRBJ2-5; tentatively, D is TRBD2 (6 bases). Germline V gives CDR1 KGHSH, CDR2 LQKENI. Trimming left V 2 bases short and J 5 bases short, with 12 bases between. This CDR3 comprises 14 residues. The CDR3 sequence: CASSPRSGPETQYF. The CDR3 coding sequence is TGTGCCAGCTCACCAAGAAGCGGGCCGGAGACCCAGTACTTC. The complete variable domain, with remaining parts taken from reference TRBV18 and TRBJ2-5, reads NAGVMQNPRHLVRRRGQEARLRCSPMKGHSHVYWYRQLPEEGLKFMVYLQKENIIDESGMPKERFSAEFPKEGPSILRIQQVVRGDSAAYFCASSPRSGPETQYFGPGTRLLVL.